The entry below describes one T cell receptor (beta chain). Antigen unknown. CDR3 length: 11 amino acids. The germline V gene has CDR1 WSHSY and CDR2 SAAADI. V dropped 8 bases and J dropped 6 bases, with 11 bases sitting between them. The sample belongs to a study of cytomegalovirus exposure and HLA in healthy donors. Whole-study findings and limits: The later analysis indicated that the majority of CMV-associated TCR beta chains appeared HLA-restricted. Some segments of the V type, notably TRBV6-2 and TRBV6-3, were excluded as indistinguishable. CMV serostatus stood as the only immune exposure information on hand. About 90% or about 30% of the time was how often most TCR beta V segments were productive, according to an earlier analysis.

The PCR contained 60 Vbeta and 13 Jbeta primers. The assay was immunoSEQ multiplex PCR, and TCRdb's table has in-frame clones only and misses some. The sample includes 95,000 to 110,000 clones, over 80% of them seen just once. The specimen was PBMCs. The clonotype comes from a man aged 25 to 40 in good health and CMV-seropositive. The J gene is TRBJ2-7, the V gene TRBV10-2; tentative D call: TRBD1 (6 bases). The CDR3 DNA is TGCGCCAGCCGAGGGGGAATCGAGCAGTACTTC. This encodes CASRGGIEQYF.